What follows are 22 T cell receptor beta chains derived from one specimen sequenced in a study of blood T cell repertoires in COVID-19. Clones were sequenced by immunoSEQ multiplex PCR, and TCRdb holds only the in-frame ones, with some missing. The profile covers roughly 38,000 clones, with about 81% appearing a single time and 39% taken by the ten largest. The sample taken for sequencing was peripheral blood. These receptor sequences come from a man between 35 and 55 years old with active or convalescent COVID-19.

On this clone: Because the CDR3's place on the DNA is in doubt, the DNA is left out and the CDR3 is given as listed by TCRdb. The chain links TRBV12-1 to TRBJ1-4; the D call in the table, TRBD1, was not verified against the DNA. TRBV12-1 is a listed pseudogene. Both ends counted, the CDR3 spans 15 residues. The CDR3 loop is CASSWGQGAPEKLFF.

This chain uses TRBV9 with TRBJ2-2; D possibly corresponds to TRBD2 (5 bases). The germline V and J ends were trimmed by 0 bases and 0 bases, with 12 bases remaining between them. There are 17 residues in the CDR3. The germline V gene encodes CDR1 SGDLS and CDR2 YYNGEE. The CDR3 coding sequence is TGTGCCAGCAGCGTAGGGACTGGACTTGCGAACACCGGGGAGCTGTTTTTT. Translation gives CASSVGTGLANTGELFF.

The chain links TRBV29-1 to TRBJ1-1; TRBD1 is a possible D gene (6 bases). The CDR3 length is 14 residues. Germline CDR1 reads SQVTM; CDR2 reads ANQGSEA. The DNA of the CDR3 is TGCAGGTGGGGGACAAATCTTAGGTACGGTGAAGCTTTCTTT. It is translated as CRWGTNLRYGEAFF.

This clone was found a few times. The chain employs TRBV4-1 and TRBJ1-2, with 8 bases identical to TRBD1. The V and J ends lost 4 bases and 8 bases, in that order; junction bases with no gene match: 3. Germline V gene sequence: CDR1 MGHRA, CDR2 YSYEKL. The CDR3 length is 12 residues. CDR3 sequence reads: CASSRRGLGYTF. The CDR3 coding sequence is TGCGCCAGCAGCCGCAGGGGGCTGGGCTACACCTTC.

The chain uses TRBV7-2 and TRBJ2-7; D ambiguous. Germline assignment: CDR1 SGHTA and CDR2 FQGNSA. CDR3 length equals 14 residues. The ends were cut back, 5 bases at V and 0 bases at J, with 11 bases in the middle. The CDR3 region has the DNA TGTGCCAGCAGCCGTGCAAGGAGCTCCTACGAGCAGTACTTC. Its protein product is CASSRARSSYEQYF.

The V call is TRBV4-1, the J call TRBJ2-1; D uncertain. Germline loops: CDR1 MGHRA, CDR2 YSYEKL. The CDR3 spans 15 residues. The V end lost 1 base, the J end lost 0 bases, and 7 bases lay between the germline ends. This CDR3 reads CASSQGLSSYNEQFF. The DNA for the CDR3 is TGCGCCAGCAGCCAAGGACTGAGCTCCTACAATGAGCAGTTCTTC.

V and J are TRBV30 and TRBJ1-1, with D uncertain. Germline CDR1 and CDR2: GTSNPN and SVGIG (reference sequence). This CDR3 is 15 amino acids long. The V and J ends lost 2 bases and 1 base respectively, with 14 bases between them. The CDR3 DNA sequence: TGTGCCTGGAGTCCCCACACGGGAGGGAACACTGAAGCTTTCTTT. Its translation: CAWSPHTGGNTEAFF.

The rearrangement links TRBV6-1 to TRBJ1-3, with a possible D match to TRBD1 (5 bases). CDR3 length: 19 residues. V was trimmed by 2 bases and J by 0 bases, leaving 20 bases between them. The germline V gene encodes CDR1 MNHNS and CDR2 SASEGT. The CDR3 sequence: CASSEWGYRPRYSGNTIYF. CDR3 nucleotides: TGTGCCAGCAGTGAATGGGGATACAGGCCACGATACTCTGGAAACACCATATATTTT.

The sample holds one count of this clone. The chain uses TRBV2 and TRBJ2-3; D call uncertain. V was clipped by 1 base and J by 0 bases, with 8 bases between them. The germline V gene encodes CDR1 SNHLY and CDR2 FYNNEI. The CDR3 has 15 residues. The CDR3 is CASSEGRFSTDTQYF. The DNA of the CDR3 is TGTGCCAGCAGTGAAGGGCGGTTTAGCACAGATACGCAGTATTTT.

The chain combines TRBV19 with TRBJ1-5, with D maybe TRBD1 (6 bases). This CDR3 spans 13 amino acids. V was trimmed by 7 bases and J by 2 bases, leaving 9 bases between them. CDR1 LNHDA and CDR2 SQIVND come from the germline V gene (reference sequence). CDR3 DNA: TGTGCCAGTACCGGACAGCGCAATCAGCCCCAGCATTTT. Translated, it gives CASTGQRNQPQHF.

The chain's CDR3 is CASSLYDSNTGELFF. The CDR3, as DNA: TGTGCCAGCAGCTTGTATGACTCGAACACCGGGGAGCTGTTTTTT. V and J are TRBV5-6 and TRBJ2-2; D is uncertain. The germline CDR1 and CDR2 sequences are SGHDT and YYEEEE. V was cut by 1 base and J by 0 bases, with 7 bases left in between. The CDR3 length is 15 residues.

This clone was detected only a few times. The chain employs TRBV2 and TRBJ1-6; D might be TRBD1 (5 bases). V was pared by 6 bases and J by 10 bases, with 13 bases between. The length of the CDR3 is 13 residues. Germline CDR1 SNHLY, CDR2 FYNNEI. The CDR3 DNA follows: TGTGCCAGCAGACCGGAGGGGCTGTCACCCCTCCACTTT. Amino acids: CASRPEGLSPLHF.

The rearrangement joins TRBV10-3 to TRBJ2-1, with TRBD1 matching 8 bases. Germline V gene sequence: CDR1 ENHRY, CDR2 SYGVKD. This CDR3 spans 14 amino acids. Trimming removed 6 bases from V and 2 bases from J; junction bases left unmatched: 3. The CDR3 DNA reads TGTGCCATCAGGGGACAGGTGACCTACAATGAGCAGTTCTTC. Translated, it gives CAIRGQVTYNEQFF.

The CDR3 spells CASSRDRDEQYF. The CDR3 DNA follows: TGTGCCAGCAGTCGGGACAGAGACGAGCAGTACTTC. The gene calls are TRBV5-4 and TRBJ2-7, with TRBD1 identical over 7 bases. This CDR3 has 12 amino acids. The V segment lost 5 bases and the J segment 5 bases; nucleotides outside the gene matches: 4. CDR1 SGHNT and CDR2 YYREEE come from the germline V gene (reference sequence).

As DNA, the CDR3 is TGTGCCAGCAGGACAGCGGGGCAAATCAATGAGCAGTTCTTC. Amino acid sequence: CASRTAGQINEQFF. This rearrangement joins TRBV7-9 to TRBJ2-1, with 7 bases aligning to TRBD2. J gave up 6 bases and V 6 bases, and 8 bases lay outside the gene matches. The CDR3 runs to 14 residues. From germline, CDR1 is SEHNR and CDR2 FQNEAQ (reference sequence).

The rearrangement uses TRBV30 and TRBJ1-5; a weak D match, TRBD1 (6 bases). CDR3 length: 13 residues. CDR1 and CDR2 (germline): GTSNPN, SVGIG (reference sequence). The germline V and J ends were trimmed by 2 bases and 4 bases, with 9 bases remaining between them. The CDR3 coding sequence is TGTGCCTGGAGTCCACAGGGTAATCAGCCCCAGCATTTT. Its protein product is CAWSPQGNQPQHF.

The J gene is TRBJ1-1, the V gene TRBV9; D gene unclear. The CDR3 spans 14 residues. Trimming shortened V by 5 bases and J by 0 bases, and 11 bases separated the two germline ends. Germline-derived CDR1 and CDR2 are SGDLS and YYNGEE. Written as DNA, the CDR3 is TGTGCCAGCAGTTTTACTCAGGTGAACACTGAAGCTTTCTTT. This codes for CASSFTQVNTEAFF.

The rearrangement links TRBV29-1 to TRBJ1-4; D not resolved. The CDR3 is 17 amino acids. Germline loops: CDR1 SQVTM, CDR2 ANQGSEA. The V gene lost 1 base and the J gene lost 0 bases, with 15 bases spanning the gap. The CDR3 DNA sequence: TGCAGCGTTGAAGGTGACAACCCTCTTGCAACTAATGAAAAACTGTTTTTT. Translating it yields CSVEGDNPLATNEKLFF.

The table lists this clone with a few counts. The chain carries TRBV29-1 and TRBJ1-1; D is perhaps TRBD1 (6 bases). Trimming removed 6 bases from V and 2 bases from J, with 13 bases in between. The CDR3 covers 13 residues. Germline CDR1 SQVTM, CDR2 ANQGSEA. This CDR3 reads CSVKGGGNTEAFF. The DNA for the CDR3 is TGCAGCGTAAAGGGGGGGGGTAACACTGAAGCTTTCTTT. Complete variable domain (other parts from reference TRBV29-1 and TRBJ1-1): SAVISQKPSRDICQRGTSLTIQCQVDSQVTMMFWYRQQPGQSLTLIATANQGSEATYESGFVIDKFPISRPNLTFSTLTVSNMSPEDSSIYLCSVKGGGNTEAFFGQGTRLTVV.

This clone was counted only a few times. The genes are TRBV29-1 and TRBJ1-2; no clear D gene. The CDR3 has 14 amino acids. The V and J ends lost 4 bases and 2 bases respectively, with 14 bases between them. The germline V gene has CDR1 SQVTM and CDR2 ANQGSEA. For the CDR3, the DNA is TGCAGCGTTGTAACCGAGCCCCCAAACTATGGCTACACCTTC. It translates to CSVVTEPPNYGYTF. The variable domain in full, with the rest retrieved from reference TRBV29-1 and TRBJ1-2, is SAVISQKPSRDICQRGTSLTIQCQVDSQVTMMFWYRQQPGQSLTLIATANQGSEATYESGFVIDKFPISRPNLTFSTLTVSNMSPEDSSIYLCSVVTEPPNYGYTFGSGTRLTVV.

This clone was found a few times. The rearrangement uses TRBV5-4 and TRBJ2-3; 13 nucleotides match TRBD2. Germline lookup yields CDR1 SGHNT and CDR2 YYREEE (reference sequence). V lost 4 bases to trimming and J lost 9 bases; unmatched junction nucleotides: 14. The CDR3 has 17 residues. The CDR3 sequence: CASSRGTSGDPILTQYF. The CDR3 DNA follows: TGTGCCAGCAGCCGAGGGACTAGCGGGGACCCCATCCTCACGCAGTATTTT.

The chain couples TRBV7-2 to TRBJ2-7, with D perhaps TRBD2 (6 bases). This CDR3 has 14 amino acids. The V gene lost 1 base and the J gene lost 2 bases, with 9 bases spanning the gap. Germline CDR1 SGHTA, CDR2 FQGNSA. For the CDR3, the DNA is TGTGCCAGCAGCTTAGTTGGGACTCCCTACGAGCAGTACTTC. Amino acid sequence: CASSLVGTPYEQYF.